This TCR beta chain stems from a study of T cells in Graves' hyperthyroidism and ophthalmopathy. Study-level background: Peripheral blood was secured at the point of initial diagnosis, before any treatment. Study observations and caveats: In blood, most of the thyroid clonotypes expanded above 0.001 were also present.

Template material for amplifying TCR beta CDR3 regions consisted of RNA transcripts. The HTBI primer set drove a first-round RT-PCR of the TCR CDR3. TCRdb called the multiplex PCR reads again in MiXCR, with one record for every CDR3 protein. The profile shows about 400,000 distinct CDR3 sequences, roughly an eighth of them singletons. Concerning this clonotype: What it binds is unknown.

Active moderate-to-severe ophthalmopathy, Clinical Activity Score at least 3, NOSPECS at least 4, under 3 months' duration. The authors obtained PBMCs from roughly 10 ml of fresh peripheral blood. The sequence was collected from a man aged 50 to 59 with Graves' ophthalmopathy. Sequencing was carried out using blood.

CDR3 protein: CASSGDWNTGELFF. DNA for the CDR3: TGTGCCAGCAGTGGGGACTGGAACACCGGGGAGCTGTTTTTT. The chain couples TRBV6-4 to TRBJ2-2; D might be TRBD2 (6 bases). CDR1 is MRHNA and CDR2 is SNTAGT in the germline V gene. The CDR3 consists of 14 residues. Deletions cut 4 bases from V and 1 base from J, with 7 bases between.